This T cell receptor beta chain came from a study of shared clonotypes between healthy human individuals. Study-wide points: Only blood was sampled; tissue repertoires likely differ.

Healthy HIV-negative adults without recent acute infections or vaccinations served as donors. Some clones are missing from TCRdb's copy, which holds only in-frame ones; the method was immunoSEQ multiplex PCR. The sample has under 2,500,000 clones, approximately 95% seen once. This CDR3 is 14 amino acids long. The V gene lost 4 bases and the J gene lost 1 base, with 12 bases spanning the gap. Germline V gene sequence: CDR1 SGHRS, CDR2 YFSETQ. Concerning this clone itself: What it binds is unknown.

The chain links TRBV5-1 to TRBJ2-7; tentative D call: TRBD2 (6 bases). The sequence came from a man younger than 35 in good health. Sequences were obtained from naive CD4+ T cells sorted from blood. Subset: CD45RA+ positively selected. CDR3 in DNA: TGCGCCAGCAGCGGGACTTCTCCTTCCTACGAGCAGTACTTC. Protein product: CASSGTSPSYEQYF.